This T cell receptor beta chain was documented in a study of vaccination effects on CD4 cells after COVID-19 (dated 2022 in TCRdb). Broadly, across the study: Across the study, the median time from the second dose to post-vaccine sampling was 72 days (range 14 to 241). In both COVID-19 convalescent patients and infection-naive vaccine recipients, the study compared SARS-CoV-2 spike-specific CD4+ TCR repertoires from before mRNA vaccination with those from after it. The full study included 9 to 10 COVID-19 convalescent patients and several SARS-CoV-2-naive healthy vaccine recipients. Cultures from other donors in the study were sequenced with the Oncomine TCR Beta short-read assay on an Illumina iSeq 100.

Comment on this clone: No antigen is known for it. Base quality data are lacking; no much larger clone is found one base away.

The ViraFEST assay stimulated PBMC with viral peptide pools and then used TCR sequencing to identify antigen-specific CD4+ T cell clonotypes by expansion. After about 9 days of culture, CD4+ T cells were isolated with the EasySep CD4+ T cell isolation kit. Each participant received two doses of an mRNA SARS-CoV-2 vaccine, either BNT162b2 or mRNA-1273. Healthy vaccine recipients had no prior SARS-CoV-2 infection, confirmed by negative nucleocapsid antibodies before and after vaccination. Two million PBMC per well were cultured in IMDM with 5% human AB serum, 9 to 10 IU/ml IL-2 and gentamicin, plus 10 ug/ml peptides. On days 3 and 7, half of the culture medium was replaced with fresh IL-2-containing medium. Each peptide stimulation condition was cultured in triplicate wells unless otherwise noted. PBMC were separated from whole blood using Ficoll-Paque Plus gradient centrifugation and were then either cryopreserved at -140C or used fresh. The overlapping peptide pools covered the spike proteins of SARS-CoV-2 as well as those of the common cold coronaviruses HCoV-NL63, HCoV-OC43 and HCoV-229E. Genomic DNA was extracted from cultured CD4+ T cells with the QIAamp micro DNA kit.

The trim is 7 bases for V and 3 bases for J, with a gap of 11 bases between the germline ends. CDR1 and CDR2, per the germline V gene (reference sequence), are LNHDA and SQIVND. CDR3 length: 13 amino acids, cysteine to phenylalanine. Only CDR3 DNA is held: 39 bases, read in frame from base 1. Here is what the overall study found, with its caveats: In healthy vaccine recipients, vaccine-induced clones were almost all SARS-CoV-2 mono-reactive, with only 1 of 255 cross-reactive with common cold coronaviruses. Marked clonal contraction was observed in both infection-induced and vaccine-induced clones at late post-vaccination timepoints, consistent with waning T cell responses. The study was limited by a small number of convalescent patients and lacked early post-infection timepoints.

Libraries were built with the immunoSEQ multiplex PCR assay. DNA from the cultured and isolated CD4+ T cells underwent TCR beta CDR3 sequencing. Regarding the original processing steps: Non-productive TCR sequences were discarded, and reads were trimmed to the CDR3 region, with only CDR3s of 7 or more amino acids retained. The MANAFEST web app was used to identify antigen-specific clonotypes by comparing expansion in peptide wells with expansion in reference cultures. For clones to be considered positive, expansion at FDR<0.05 versus reference and all other wells, an odds ratio above 5, and a frequency above 0.1% in two replicate wells were required. A clonotype was defined as cross-reactive if the clonotype was significantly expanded both in SARS-CoV-2 spike wells and in at least one common cold coronavirus spike condition. Levenshtein distance calculated with the stringdist R package was used to assess CDR3 similarity, and unrooted trees were constructed with ape in R 3.6.1. The immuneACCESS repertoire file appears here via TCRdb, limited to in-frame rearrangements. These files lack a portion of the clones; in checked studies, under half of the deficit traces to unresolved V genes, and the cause of the others is not known. The D gene and trimming were derived from the DNA, and the V and J assignments and clone size from that table. The sample has some 34,000 clones on record, roughly 86% of them singletons. The leading ten clones occupy approximately 1.5% of the sample.

The chain was built from TRBV19 and TRBJ2-3; perhaps TRBD1 is the D gene, with 6 bases matching. The sequence came from a human donor who received a COVID-19 vaccine. Some clones in this sample may be carry-over from other donors' samples. The source was CD4+ T cells from PBMCs cultured with HCoV-NL63 spike peptides, collected after COVID-19 vaccination. Interpreted using the paper, the cell subset or site label stands for: HCoV-NL63 spike overlapping peptide pool stimulation. For the CDR3, the sequence is CASTEQGTDTQYF. The DNA reads as follows: TGTGCCAGTACCGAACAGGGAACAGATACGCAGTATTTT.